This TCR beta chain was profiled in a study of CD8 T cells in ankylosing spondylitis. With molecular barcodes, quantitative 5'-RACE was used to make the TCR beta libraries. One entry per CDR3 protein, called by TCRdb with MiXCR from the 5' RACE reads. The sample has roughly 130,000 distinct CDR3 sequences, more than 7% seen once. Overall study findings and caveats: Matched synovial fluid from ankylosing spondylitis patients was reported to be enriched for disease-linked clones. Typical of ankylosing spondylitis blood, it appeared, was a TCR beta motif of several highly homologous variants. Both synovial fluid and blood in reactive arthritis had previously been reported to carry some motif variants.

Note on this clonotype: What it binds is unknown.

CDR1 is LGHNA and CDR2 is YSLEER in the germline V gene. The CDR3 consists of 17 residues. V shed 2 bases and J shed 2 bases, with 13 bases lying between them. The source of this sequence is a male donor with ankylosing spondylitis. Sequencing was carried out using synovial fluid, either unsorted or a sorted T cell fraction (not recorded which). V usage is TRBV4-3 and J usage is TRBJ2-6; D is possibly TRBD1 (6 bases). The CDR3 DNA reads TGCGCCAGCAGCCAATCCATAACAGGGACTGGGGCCAACGTCCTGACTTTC. Protein product: CASSQSITGTGANVLTF.